Each of the 5 T cell receptor beta chains below was sequenced from the same sample in a study of blood T cell repertoires in COVID-19 (TCRdb year 2020). The library was prepared using the immunoSEQ multiplex PCR assay. Here the immuneACCESS table is served through TCRdb, limited to in-frame sequences with V and J called. Missing clones are a known gap in these copies; in checked studies unresolved V genes cover under half, and the rest lacks a known reason. The sample table records 350,000 to 450,000 clones; under 85% of these occur just once. Approximately 5% of the sample lies in the top ten. The sample was PBMCs or T cells enriched from blood (not recorded which). These receptors were taken from a woman between 50 and 59 years old who had recovered from COVID-19.

V and J are TRBV19 and TRBJ2-6, with D maybe TRBD2 (6 bases). Germline values: CDR1 LNHDA, CDR2 SQIVND (reference sequence). The CDR3 length is 15 residues. Trimming took 6 bases from V and 0 from J, leaving 9 bases between them. The CDR3 region is CASRGLSSGANVLTF. The CDR3 nucleotides read TGTGCCAGTAGGGGACTTAGCTCTGGGGCCAACGTCCTGACTTTC.

V usage is TRBV14 and J usage is TRBJ1-1; 8 nucleotides align to TRBD1. Looked up from germline, CDR1 is SGHDN and CDR2 is FVKESK. The junction had 11 bases not matched to a gene; V was cut back by 1 base and J by 4 bases. This CDR3 spans 17 amino acids. CDR3: CASSQVGPMTGVTEAFF. CDR3 bases: TGTGCCAGCAGCCAAGTAGGGCCGATGACAGGGGTCACTGAAGCTTTCTTT.

The chain employs TRBV10-3 and TRBJ2-2, with no clear D. The V gene lost 2 bases and the J gene lost 0 bases, with 16 bases spanning the gap. Germline CDR1 ENHRY, CDR2 SYGVKD. The CDR3 loop spans 18 amino acids. CDR3 sequence reads: CAISEPPADTSNTGELFF. CDR3 sequence (DNA): TGTGCCATCAGTGAGCCACCGGCGGATACGTCGAACACCGGGGAGCTGTTTTTT.

V is TRBV4-2 and J is TRBJ1-3; D gene ambiguous. This CDR3 has 13 amino acids. CDR1 is LGHNA and CDR2 is YNFKEQ in the germline V gene. With 1 base removed from V and 9 bases from J, the gap between germline ends came to 10 bases. CDR3 sequence (DNA): TGTGCCAGCAGCCAAGTAGCGGACGGCACCATATATTTT. Protein: CASSQVADGTIYF.

The chain is built from TRBV4-2 and TRBJ1-2; TRBD1 matches 8 bases. V shed 4 bases and J 2 bases; nucleotides not matched to a gene: 3. The CDR3 consists of 14 residues. From germline, CDR1 is LGHNA and CDR2 YNFKEQ. This CDR3 reads CASSPGQANYGYTF. CDR3 nucleotides: TGTGCCAGCAGCCCGGGACAGGCCAACTATGGCTACACCTTC.